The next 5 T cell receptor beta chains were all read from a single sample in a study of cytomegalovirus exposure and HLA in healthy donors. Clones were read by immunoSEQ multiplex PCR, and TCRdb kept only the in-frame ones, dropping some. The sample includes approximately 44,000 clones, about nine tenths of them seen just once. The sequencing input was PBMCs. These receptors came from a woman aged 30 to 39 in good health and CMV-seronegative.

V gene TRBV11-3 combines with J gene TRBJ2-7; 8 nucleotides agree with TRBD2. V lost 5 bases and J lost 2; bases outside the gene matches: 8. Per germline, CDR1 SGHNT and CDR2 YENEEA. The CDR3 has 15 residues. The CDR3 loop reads CASSIAGIVTYEQYF. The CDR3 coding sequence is TGTGCCAGCAGCATAGCGGGAATCGTGACCTACGAGCAGTACTTC.

The DNA of the CDR3 is TGTGCCAGCAGTTACGGCGAGGGGGTTTACGAGCAGTACTTC. Its translation: CASSYGEGVYEQYF. The chain recombines TRBV6-5 with TRBJ2-7, with D tentatively TRBD1 (6 bases). CDR1 and CDR2 (germline): MNHEY, SVGAGI. The ends were cut back, 2 bases at V and 4 bases at J, with 12 bases in the middle. This CDR3 comprises 14 residues.

In DNA form, the CDR3 reads TGTGCCAGCAGCCAAGTCCCGGGACAGGGGGCTGGAAACACCATATATTTT. Translation: CASSQVPGQGAGNTIYF. The rearrangement links TRBV7-8 to TRBJ1-3, with TRBD1 matching 11 bases. Unmatched junction bases numbered 8, after V lost 5 bases and J lost 2 bases. This CDR3 region has 17 residues. CDR1 SGHVS and CDR2 FQNEAQ come from the germline V gene.

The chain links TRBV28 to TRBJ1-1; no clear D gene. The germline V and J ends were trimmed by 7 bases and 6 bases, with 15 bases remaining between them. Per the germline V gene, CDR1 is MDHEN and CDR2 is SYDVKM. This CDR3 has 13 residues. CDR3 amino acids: CASTPRLNPEAFF. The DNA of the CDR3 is TGTGCCAGCACCCCCAGACTTAACCCTGAAGCTTTCTTT.

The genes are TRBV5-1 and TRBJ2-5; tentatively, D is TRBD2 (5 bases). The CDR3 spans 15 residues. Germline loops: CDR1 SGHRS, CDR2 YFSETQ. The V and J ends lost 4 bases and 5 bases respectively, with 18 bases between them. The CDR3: CASSPALAGGETQYF. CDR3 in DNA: TGCGCCAGCAGCCCGGCCTTGGCAGGCGGGGAGACCCAGTACTTC.